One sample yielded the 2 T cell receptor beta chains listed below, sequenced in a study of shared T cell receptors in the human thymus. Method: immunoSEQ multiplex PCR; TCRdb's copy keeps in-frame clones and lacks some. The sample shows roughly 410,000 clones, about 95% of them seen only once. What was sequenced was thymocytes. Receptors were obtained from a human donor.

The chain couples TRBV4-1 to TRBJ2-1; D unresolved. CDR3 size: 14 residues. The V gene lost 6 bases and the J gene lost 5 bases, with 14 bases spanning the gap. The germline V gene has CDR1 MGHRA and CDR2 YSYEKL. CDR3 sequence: CASSRCCQNNEQFF. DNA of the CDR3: TGCGCCAGCAGTAGGTGTTGCCAAAACAATGAGCAGTTCTTC.

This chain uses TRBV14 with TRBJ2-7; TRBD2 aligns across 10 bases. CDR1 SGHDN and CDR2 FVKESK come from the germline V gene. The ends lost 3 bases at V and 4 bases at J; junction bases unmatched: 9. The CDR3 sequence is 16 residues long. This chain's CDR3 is CASSQSPGLAHYEQYF. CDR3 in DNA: TGTGCCAGCAGCCAGTCGCCGGGACTAGCGCATTACGAGCAGTACTTC.